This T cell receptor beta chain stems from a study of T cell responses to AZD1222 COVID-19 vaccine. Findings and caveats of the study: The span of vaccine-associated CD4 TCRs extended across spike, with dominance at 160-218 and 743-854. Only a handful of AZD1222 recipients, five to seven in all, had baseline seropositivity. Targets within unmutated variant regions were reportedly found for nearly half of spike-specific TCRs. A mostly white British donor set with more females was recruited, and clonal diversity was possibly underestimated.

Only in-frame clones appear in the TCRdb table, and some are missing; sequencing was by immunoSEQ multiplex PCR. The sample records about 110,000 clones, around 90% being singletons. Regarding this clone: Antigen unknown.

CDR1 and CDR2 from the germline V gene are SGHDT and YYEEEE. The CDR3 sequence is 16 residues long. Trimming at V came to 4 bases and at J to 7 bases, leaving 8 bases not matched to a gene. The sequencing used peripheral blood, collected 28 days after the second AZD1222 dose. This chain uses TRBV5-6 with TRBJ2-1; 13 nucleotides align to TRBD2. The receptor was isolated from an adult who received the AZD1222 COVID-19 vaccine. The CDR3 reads CASSATSGGPVNEQFF. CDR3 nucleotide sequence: TGTGCCAGCAGCGCGACTAGCGGGGGGCCTGTAAATGAGCAGTTCTTC.